Listed below are T cell receptor beta chains from one sample, sequenced in a study of T cell repertoires in ileal Crohn's disease. The table came from immunoSEQ multiplex PCR; TCRdb's copy has only in-frame clones and leaves some out. The data show some 4,500 clones, around 73% seen once. Source material: ileal tissue. These receptor sequences come from an adult with Crohn's disease. Each CDR3 is given with its conserved first and last residue. Fields, in order: D gene, J gene, clone size, V gene, CDR3 DNA, CDR3 protein. D genes are given only for firm matches. Expanded clones are given a class, and other clones once, few, many or no size at all.

>.|TRBJ2-7|.|TRBV5-4
TGTGCCGGCGGCCATTCGAGCTCCTACGAGCAGTACTTC
CAGGHSSSYEQYF
>TRBD1|TRBJ2-3|.|TRBV27
TGTGCCAGCGGCAGGGGGACCAAGCCAGATACGCAGTATTTT
CASGRGTKPDTQYF
>TRBD1|TRBJ1-6|.|TRBV5-1
TGCGCCAGCAGCCCGGGACAGGGAGAGTCACCCCTCCACTTT
CASSPGQGESPLHF
>.|TRBJ1-2|.|TRBV19
TGTGCCAGTAGTCGGGGATCATATGGCTACACCTTC
CASSRGSYGYTF
>TRBD1|TRBJ2-3|few|TRBV7-4
TGTGCCAGCAGCCGTGATCAACAGGGGGCGGGAGTAGATACGCAGTATTTT
CASSRDQQGAGVDTQYF
>TRBD1|TRBJ1-1|.|TRBV7-9
TGTGCCAGCAGCCGCTGGACAGGTACAAACACTGAAGCTTTCTTT
CASSRWTGTNTEAFF
>.|TRBJ2-2|.|TRBV18
TGTGCCAGCTCACCTTCCGGGACTGGAAGAACCGGGGAGCTGTTTTTT
CASSPSGTGRTGELFF
>TRBD1|TRBJ2-7|.|TRBV15
TGTGCCACCAGCATTAACAGGGGAACCTACGAGCAGTACTTC
CATSINRGTYEQYF
>.|TRBJ1-2|few|TRBV27
TGTGCCAGCAGTATCACTCAGGCTAATAACTATGGCTACACCTTC
CASSITQANNYGYTF
>TRBD2|TRBJ2-7|.|TRBV10-2
TGCGCCAGCAGTGATACTAGCGGGGCTTTCTACGAGCAGTACTTC
CASSDTSGAFYEQYF
>.|TRBJ2-2|.|TRBV7-9
TGTGCCAGCAGCTTAAAAGGATCACAGGGCCTGAACACCGGGGAGCTGTTTTTT
CASSLKGSQGLNTGELFF
>TRBD1|TRBJ2-2|.|TRBV13
TGTGCCAGCAGCCCAAAGGGACAGATCAACACCGGGGAGCTGTTTTTT
CASSPKGQINTGELFF
>.|TRBJ2-7|few|TRBV21-1
TGTGCCAGCAGCAAAGAGCGGACAGGTGTTTACGAGCAGTACTTC
CASSKERTGVYEQYF
>.|TRBJ2-1|.|TRBV28
TGTGCCAGCAGTTTCGGACACTGGAATGAGCAGTTCTTC
CASSFGHWNEQFF
>TRBD2|TRBJ2-1|.|TRBV5-1
TGCGCCAGCAGCCCCGGGACTAGCGGGTCCAATGAGCAGTTCTTC
CASSPGTSGSNEQFF
>.|TRBJ2-7|few|TRBV4-1
TGCGCCAGCAGCCAAGACGGTGGGCACCGAGTCTACGAGCAGTACTTC
CASSQDGGHRVYEQYF
>.|TRBJ1-4|.|TRBV15
TGTGCCACCAGACCCAACCGGGGTGAAAAACTGTTTTTT
CATRPNRGEKLFF
>TRBD1|TRBJ1-3|.|TRBV4-2
TGTGCCAGCAGTTCGGCCTCAGACAGGGCTGGAAACACCATATATTTT
CASSSASDRAGNTIYF
>TRBD1|TRBJ1-2|.|TRBV6-5
TGTGCCAGCAGCGCGACAGGGTACTATGGCTACACCTTC
CASSATGYYGYTF
>TRBD1|TRBJ1-2|once|TRBV5-1
TGCGCCTCATCGGGACAGACAAACTATGGCTACACCTTC
CASSGQTNYGYTF
>TRBD1|TRBJ1-1|.|TRBV7-8
TGTGCCAGCAGCTTAGTTAGGACAGGGAACACTGAAGCTTTCTTT
CASSLVRTGNTEAFF
>TRBD1|TRBJ2-1|.|TRBV10-3
TGTGCCATCAGTGAATACAGGGGAGACTACGAGCAGTTCTTC
CAISEYRGDYEQFF
>TRBD1|TRBJ1-2|.|TRBV6-4
TGTGCCAGCAGTGACTTCCCTCGGACAGGGGGCGCCGGCTACACCTTC
CASSDFPRTGGAGYTF
>TRBD1|TRBJ1-2|.|TRBV5-1
TGCGCCAGCAGGGGGACAGGGGGGCCGGTTGACTACACCTTC
CASRGTGGPVDYTF
>.|TRBJ1-1|few|TRBV7-9
TGTGCCAGCAGCCCCTCGACAGTGGGCACTGAAGCTTTCTTT
CASSPSTVGTEAFF
>.|TRBJ1-2|.|TRBV7-2
TGTGCCAGCAGCTTAATGCGCGACTATGGCTACACCTTC
CASSLMRDYGYTF
>.|TRBJ1-2|.|TRBV2
TGTGCCCTGCCGGGGTACGGGAACGGCTATGGCTACACCTTC
CALPGYGNGYGYTF
>TRBD1|TRBJ1-4|.|TRBV7-9
TGTGCCAGCAGCCAAGGGGGCGATACAGAAAAACTGTTTTTT
CASSQGGDTEKLFF
>.|TRBJ1-1|.|TRBV2
TGTGCCAGCAGTGACCTAACCCTGACAGGAGTGAACACTGAAGCTTTCTTT
CASSDLTLTGVNTEAFF
>TRBD1|TRBJ1-5|.|TRBV18
TGTGCCAGCTCAGAGACAGGGGGTTACAATCAGCCCCAGCATTTT
CASSETGGYNQPQHF
>TRBD2|TRBJ2-1|.|TRBV6-4
TGTGCCAGCGGACCGGGGGGGTCCCACAATGAGCAGTTCTTC
CASGPGGSHNEQFF
>.|TRBJ1-2|few|TRBV30
TGTGCCTGGAACACAGGGTTCTATGGCTACACCTTC
CAWNTGFYGYTF
>.|TRBJ1-2|.|TRBV5-1
TGCGCCAGCAGCAACGAGGGACTCCCCCATGGCTATGGCTACACCTTC
CASSNEGLPHGYGYTF
>TRBD1|TRBJ2-5|.|TRBV19
TGTGCCAGTAGTAGCACAGGGGCAGGAGGAGAGGCCCAGTACTTC
CASSSTGAGGEAQYF
>.|TRBJ1-5|few|TRBV27
TGTGCCAGCAGTTTTCGCGGGACCCATAGCAATCAGCCCCAGCATTTT
CASSFRGTHSNQPQHF
>TRBD1|TRBJ2-3|.|TRBV5-1
TGCGCCAGCAGCTTGGGAGCTGGGGGACAGTCCACAGATACGCAGTATTTT
CASSLGAGGQSTDTQYF
>TRBD2|TRBJ2-3|once|TRBV18
TGTGCCAGCTCATCGGGACTAGCGGGGCCCCCAGATACGCAGTATTTT
CASSSGLAGPPDTQYF
>.|TRBJ1-1|.|TRBV2
TGTGCCAGCAGCCCACAAGTATTGAACACTGAAGCTTTCTTT
CASSPQVLNTEAFF
>.|TRBJ1-2|.|TRBV5-6
TGTGCCAGCAGCTTGTACCCATCGGATGGCTACACCTTC
CASSLYPSDGYTF
>.|TRBJ2-3|.|TRBV2
TGTGCCAGCAGGGCAGAGGGAGATACGCAGTATTTT
CASRAEGDTQYF
>.|TRBJ1-1|.|TRBV6-1
TGTGCCAGCAGTGCTTACAGAAACACTGAAGCTTTCTTT
CASSAYRNTEAFF
>.|TRBJ1-1|.|TRBV5-1
TGCGCCAGCAGCGCACAGACACTGAACACTGAAGCTTTCTTT
CASSAQTLNTEAFF
>.|TRBJ2-1|.|TRBV28
TGTGCCAGCAGTTCCACCCCCAGCAATGAGCAGTTCTTC
CASSSTPSNEQFF
>.|TRBJ1-6|.|TRBV7-9
TGTGCCAGCAGCTTCTCGGCTGCCGGGTCACCCCTCCACTTT
CASSFSAAGSPLHF
>.|TRBJ1-2|.|TRBV19
TGTGCCACACAACAGGGTTCGGCAACAAACTATGGCTACACCTTC
CATQQGSATNYGYTF
>.|TRBJ2-2|.|TRBV18
TGTGCCAGCTCACCGGGGGGGCTACGGACCGGGGAGCTGTTTTTT
CASSPGGLRTGELFF
>.|TRBJ1-6|.|TRBV5-1
TGCGCCAGCAGCTTGGCCGGGAGCCCCTATAATTCACCCCTCCACTTT
CASSLAGSPYNSPLHF
>.|TRBJ1-1|.|TRBV6-5
TGTGCCAGCAGTTACTCCAGAGGAGGGGTCACTGAAGCTTTCTTT
CASSYSRGGVTEAFF
>TRBD1|TRBJ1-6|.|TRBV19
TGTGCCAGTACAGGACAGGGGGCAACTTCACCCCTCCACTTT
CASTGQGATSPLHF
>.|TRBJ1-2|.|TRBV28
TGTGCCAGCACCACCTCCGGGACACCCTATGGCTACACCTTC
CASTTSGTPYGYTF
>.|TRBJ1-5|.|TRBV15
TGTGCCACCAGCAGAGGTCGCAGAACGGGTTTGCAGCCCCAGCATTTT
CATSRGRRTGLQPQHF
>TRBD2|TRBJ2-3|.|TRBV10-1
TGCGCCAGCAGTGAGGGGCGGGGGTTCGGGACAGATACGCAGTATTTT
CASSEGRGFGTDTQYF
>.|TRBJ2-2|.|TRBV15
TGTGCCACCACCCCCGACAGAAGCACCGGGGAGCTGTTTTTT
CATTPDRSTGELFF
>.|TRBJ1-2|.|TRBV18
TGTGCCAGCTCACCACCTCGGACTTTTAAAGGCTACACCTTC
CASSPPRTFKGYTF
>.|TRBJ2-5|.|TRBV2
TGTGCCAGCAGTGTAGTTCAAGAGACCCAGTACTTC
CASSVVQETQYF